The following is a T cell receptor beta chain sequence with its context. Its antigen remains unidentified. The sample's treatment: roughly ten-day PBMC culture with coronavirus spike peptide pools or control peptides (ViraFEST assay). The germline gives CDR1 DFQATT, CDR2 SNEGSKA (reference sequence). The CDR3 loop spans 13 amino acids. These data originate in a study of vaccination and CD4 T cells after COVID-19. As for the study in general: Vaccinees got either two BNT162b2 doses or two mRNA-1273 doses.

Sequencing of the DNA from cultured CD4+ T cells was carried out with the Oncomine TCR Beta short-read assay. MiXCR, applied by TCRdb to the PCR reads, yields one record per CDR3 protein. The sample includes some 11,000 distinct CDR3 sequences, under 75% seen only once; the top ten take roughly 9.4%. The chain carries TRBV20-1 and TRBJ2-1; D uncertain. This clonotype was sampled from a human donor who had recovered from COVID-19. Sequencing used CD4+ T cells from blood, cultured in vitro, obtained before SARS-CoV-2 vaccination. As DNA, the CDR3 is TGCAGCCTGCCCGCAAGCTCCTACAATGAGCAGTTCTTC. This encodes CSLPASSYNEQFF.